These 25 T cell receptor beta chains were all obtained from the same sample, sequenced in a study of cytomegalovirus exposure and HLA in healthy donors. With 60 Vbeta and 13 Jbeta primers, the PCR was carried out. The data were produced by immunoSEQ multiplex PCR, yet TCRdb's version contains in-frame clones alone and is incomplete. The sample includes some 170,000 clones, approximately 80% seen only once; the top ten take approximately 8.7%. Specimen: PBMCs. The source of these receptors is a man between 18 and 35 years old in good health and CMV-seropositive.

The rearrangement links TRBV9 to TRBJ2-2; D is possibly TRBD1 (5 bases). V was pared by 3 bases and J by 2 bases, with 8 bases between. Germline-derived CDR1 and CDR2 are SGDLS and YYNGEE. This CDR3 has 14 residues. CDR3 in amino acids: CASSGTSNTGELFF. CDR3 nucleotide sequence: TGTGCCAGCAGCGGGACAAGCAACACCGGGGAGCTGTTTTTT. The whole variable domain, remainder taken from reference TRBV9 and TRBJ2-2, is DSGVTQTPKHLITATGQRVTLRCSPRSGDLSVYWYQQSLDQGLQFLIQYYNGEERAKGNILERFSAQQFPDLHSELNLSSLELGDSALYFCASSGTSNTGELFFGEGSRLTVL.

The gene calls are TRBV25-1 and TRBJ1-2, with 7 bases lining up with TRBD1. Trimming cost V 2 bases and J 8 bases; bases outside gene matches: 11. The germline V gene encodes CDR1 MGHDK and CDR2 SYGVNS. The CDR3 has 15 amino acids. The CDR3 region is CASSERTGSLGGYTF. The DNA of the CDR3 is TGTGCCAGCAGTGAACGGACAGGCTCCCTCGGAGGCTACACCTTC.

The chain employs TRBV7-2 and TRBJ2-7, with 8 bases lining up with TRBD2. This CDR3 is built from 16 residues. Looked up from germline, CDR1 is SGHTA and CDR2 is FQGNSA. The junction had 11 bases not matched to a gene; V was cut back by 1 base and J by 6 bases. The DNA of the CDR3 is TGTGCCAGCAGCTTAGGTGGGGGCGGGGGGTTGAGCGAGCAGTACTTC. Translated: CASSLGGGGGLSEQYF. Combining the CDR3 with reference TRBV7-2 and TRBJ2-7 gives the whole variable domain GAGVSQSPSNKVTEKGKDVELRCDPISGHTALYWYRQSLGQGLEFLIYFQGNSAPDKSGLPSDRFSAERTGGSVSTLTIQRTQQEDSAVYLCASSLGGGGGLSEQYFGPGTRLTVT.

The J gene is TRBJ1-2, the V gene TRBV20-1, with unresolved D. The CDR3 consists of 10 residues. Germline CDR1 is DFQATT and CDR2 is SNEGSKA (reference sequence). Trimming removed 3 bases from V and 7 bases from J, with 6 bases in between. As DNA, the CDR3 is TGCAGTGCTAGTAGTTCTGGCTACACCTTC. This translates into CSASSSGYTF.

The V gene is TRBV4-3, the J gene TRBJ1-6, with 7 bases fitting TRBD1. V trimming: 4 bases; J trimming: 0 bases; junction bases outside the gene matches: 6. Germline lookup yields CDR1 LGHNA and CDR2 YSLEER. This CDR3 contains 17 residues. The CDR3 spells CASSPGDSSSYNSPLHF. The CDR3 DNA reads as TGCGCCAGCAGCCCCGGGGACAGTAGCTCCTATAATTCACCCCTCCACTTT.

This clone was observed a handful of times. The CDR3 DNA reads TGCGCCAGCAGCCAAGATGCGTCCCAGAACACTGAAGCTTTCTTT. Amino acid sequence: CASSQDASQNTEAFF. The rearrangement uses TRBV4-3 and TRBJ1-1; D gene ambiguous. Germline-derived CDR1 and CDR2 are LGHNA and YSLEER. The CDR3 sequence is 15 residues long. V was cut by 0 bases and J by 1 base, with 9 bases left in between.

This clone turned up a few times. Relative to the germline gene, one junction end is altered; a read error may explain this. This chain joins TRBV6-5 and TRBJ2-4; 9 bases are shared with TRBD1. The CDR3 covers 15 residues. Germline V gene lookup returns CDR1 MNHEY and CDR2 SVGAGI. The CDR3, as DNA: TGTGCCAGCAGTTCACAGGGGGCTGCCAAAAACAGTCAGTACTTC. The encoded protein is CASSSQGAAKNSQYF.

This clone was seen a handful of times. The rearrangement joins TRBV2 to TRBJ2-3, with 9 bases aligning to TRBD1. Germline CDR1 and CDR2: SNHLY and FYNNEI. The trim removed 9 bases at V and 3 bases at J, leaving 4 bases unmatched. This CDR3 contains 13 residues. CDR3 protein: CARGQGGTDTQYF. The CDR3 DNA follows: TGTGCCAGGGGACAGGGAGGTACAGATACGCAGTATTTT.

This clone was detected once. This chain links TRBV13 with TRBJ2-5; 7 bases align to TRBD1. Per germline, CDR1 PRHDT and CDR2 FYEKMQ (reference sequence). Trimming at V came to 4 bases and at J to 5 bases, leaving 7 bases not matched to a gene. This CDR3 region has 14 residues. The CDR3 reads CASSSRQGLETQYF. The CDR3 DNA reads TGTGCCAGCAGCTCGCGACAGGGTTTGGAGACCCAGTACTTC.

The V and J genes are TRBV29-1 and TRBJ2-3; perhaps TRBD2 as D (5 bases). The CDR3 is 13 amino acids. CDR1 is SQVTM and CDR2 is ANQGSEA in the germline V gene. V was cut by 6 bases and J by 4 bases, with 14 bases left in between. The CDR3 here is CSVTSPGADTQYF. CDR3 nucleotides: TGCAGCGTGACCAGCCCCGGGGCAGATACGCAGTATTTT.

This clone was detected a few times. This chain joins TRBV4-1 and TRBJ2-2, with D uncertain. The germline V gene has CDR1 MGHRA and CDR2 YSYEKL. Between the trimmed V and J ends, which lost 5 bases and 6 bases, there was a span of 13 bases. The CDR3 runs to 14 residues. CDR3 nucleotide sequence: TGCGCCAGCAGCAGTCAACTTGAGTCCGGGGAGCTGTTTTTT. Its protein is CASSSQLESGELFF.

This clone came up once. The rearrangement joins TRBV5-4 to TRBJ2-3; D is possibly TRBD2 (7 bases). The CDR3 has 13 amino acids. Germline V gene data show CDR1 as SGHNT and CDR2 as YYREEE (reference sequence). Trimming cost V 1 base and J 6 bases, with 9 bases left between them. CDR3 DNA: TGTGCCAGCAGCTTGTGGGGGGGCGATACGCAGTATTTT. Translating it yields CASSLWGGDTQYF.

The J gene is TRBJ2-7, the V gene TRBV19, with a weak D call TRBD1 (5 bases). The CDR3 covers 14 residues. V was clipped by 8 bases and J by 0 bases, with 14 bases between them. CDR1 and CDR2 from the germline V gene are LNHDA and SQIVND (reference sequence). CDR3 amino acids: CASQDSTSSYEQYF. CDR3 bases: TGTGCCAGTCAAGACAGCACCTCCTCCTACGAGCAGTACTTC. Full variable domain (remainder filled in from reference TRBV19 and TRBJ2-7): DGGITQSPKYLFRKEGQNVTLSCEQNLNHDAMYWYRQDPGQGLRLIYYSQIVNDFQKGDIAEGYSVSREKKESFPLTVTSAQKNPTAFYLCASQDSTSSYEQYFGPGTRLTVT.

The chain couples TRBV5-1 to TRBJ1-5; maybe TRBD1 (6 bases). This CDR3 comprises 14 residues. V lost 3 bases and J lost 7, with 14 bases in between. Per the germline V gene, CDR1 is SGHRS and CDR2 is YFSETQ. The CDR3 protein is CASSSMAGEQPQHF. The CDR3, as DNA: TGCGCCAGCAGCTCCATGGCAGGGGAACAGCCCCAGCATTTT.

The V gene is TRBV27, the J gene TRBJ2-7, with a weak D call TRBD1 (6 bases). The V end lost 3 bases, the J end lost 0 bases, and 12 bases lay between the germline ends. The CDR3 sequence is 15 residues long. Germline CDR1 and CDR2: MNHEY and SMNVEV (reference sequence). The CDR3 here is CASSLTGTGSYEQYF. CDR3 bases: TGTGCCAGCAGTTTGACAGGAACGGGCTCCTACGAGCAGTACTTC.

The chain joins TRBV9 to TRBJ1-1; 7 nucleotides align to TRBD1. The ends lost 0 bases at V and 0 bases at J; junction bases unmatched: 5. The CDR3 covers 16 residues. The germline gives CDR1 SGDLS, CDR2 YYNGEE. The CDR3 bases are TGTGCCAGCAGCGTAGGGCAGGGGGTTATGAACACTGAAGCTTTCTTT. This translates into CASSVGQGVMNTEAFF.

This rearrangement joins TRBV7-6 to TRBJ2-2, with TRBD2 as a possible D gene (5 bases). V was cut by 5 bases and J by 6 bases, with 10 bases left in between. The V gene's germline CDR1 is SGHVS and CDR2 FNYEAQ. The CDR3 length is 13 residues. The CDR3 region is CASSPRRAGELFF. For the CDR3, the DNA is TGTGCCAGCAGCCCACGGCGGGCCGGGGAGCTGTTTTTT. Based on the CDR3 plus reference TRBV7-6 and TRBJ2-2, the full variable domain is GAGVSQSPRYKVTKRGQDVALRCDPISGHVSLYWYRQALGQGPEFLTYFNYEAQQDKSGLPNDRFSAERPEGSISTLTIQRTEQRDSAMYRCASSPRRAGELFFGEGSRLTVL.

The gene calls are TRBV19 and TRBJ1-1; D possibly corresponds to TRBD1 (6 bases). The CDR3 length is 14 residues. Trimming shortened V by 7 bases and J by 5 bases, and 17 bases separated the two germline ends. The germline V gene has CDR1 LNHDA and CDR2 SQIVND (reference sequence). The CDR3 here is CASTKQGVVTEAFF. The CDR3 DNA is TGTGCCAGTACAAAACAGGGTGTAGTGACTGAAGCTTTCTTT.

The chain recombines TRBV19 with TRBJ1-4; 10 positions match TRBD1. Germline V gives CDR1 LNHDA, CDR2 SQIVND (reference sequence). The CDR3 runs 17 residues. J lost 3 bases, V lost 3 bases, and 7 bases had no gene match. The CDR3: CASSILDRGAANEKLFF. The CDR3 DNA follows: TGTGCCAGTAGTATCTTGGACAGGGGGGCGGCTAATGAAAAACTGTTTTTT.

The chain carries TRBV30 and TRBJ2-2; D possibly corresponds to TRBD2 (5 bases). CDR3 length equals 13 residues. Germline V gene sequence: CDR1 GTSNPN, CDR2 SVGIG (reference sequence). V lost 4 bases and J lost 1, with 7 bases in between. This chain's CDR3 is CAWIEGNTGELFF. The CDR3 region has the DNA TGTGCCTGGATTGAGGGGAACACCGGGGAGCTGTTTTTT.

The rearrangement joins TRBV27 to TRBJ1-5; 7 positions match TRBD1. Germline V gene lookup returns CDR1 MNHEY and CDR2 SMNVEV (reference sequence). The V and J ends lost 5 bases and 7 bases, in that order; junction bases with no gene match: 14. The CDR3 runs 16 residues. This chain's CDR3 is CASSPRVSQGEQPQHF. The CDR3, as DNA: TGTGCCAGCAGTCCCCGCGTTTCTCAGGGGGAGCAGCCCCAGCATTTT.

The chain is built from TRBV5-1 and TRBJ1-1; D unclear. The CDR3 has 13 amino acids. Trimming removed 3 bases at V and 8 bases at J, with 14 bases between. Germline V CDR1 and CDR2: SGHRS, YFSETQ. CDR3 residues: CASSSNSGGEAFF. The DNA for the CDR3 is TGCGCCAGCAGCTCGAACAGCGGTGGAGAAGCTTTCTTT.

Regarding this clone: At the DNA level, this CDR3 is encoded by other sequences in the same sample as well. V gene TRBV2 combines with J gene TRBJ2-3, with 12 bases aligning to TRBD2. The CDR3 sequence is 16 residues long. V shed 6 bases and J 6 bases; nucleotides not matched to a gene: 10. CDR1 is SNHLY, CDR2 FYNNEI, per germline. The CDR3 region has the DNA TGTGCCAGCAGGTCCCGACTAGCGGGAGTGGGTGATACGCAGTATTTT. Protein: CASRSRLAGVGDTQYF.

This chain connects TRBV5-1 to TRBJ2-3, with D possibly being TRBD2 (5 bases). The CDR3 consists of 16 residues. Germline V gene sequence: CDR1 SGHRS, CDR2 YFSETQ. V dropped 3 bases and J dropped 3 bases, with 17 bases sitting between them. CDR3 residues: CASSSRRTGATDTQYF. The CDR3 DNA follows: TGCGCCAGCAGCTCCCGAAGGACTGGAGCAACAGATACGCAGTATTTT.

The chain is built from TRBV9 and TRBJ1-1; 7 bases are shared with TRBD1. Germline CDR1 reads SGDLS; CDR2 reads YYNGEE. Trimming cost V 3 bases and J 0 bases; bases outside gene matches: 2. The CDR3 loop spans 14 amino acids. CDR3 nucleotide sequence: TGTGCCAGCAGCGCGGGACAGATGAACACTGAAGCTTTCTTT. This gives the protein CASSAGQMNTEAFF.